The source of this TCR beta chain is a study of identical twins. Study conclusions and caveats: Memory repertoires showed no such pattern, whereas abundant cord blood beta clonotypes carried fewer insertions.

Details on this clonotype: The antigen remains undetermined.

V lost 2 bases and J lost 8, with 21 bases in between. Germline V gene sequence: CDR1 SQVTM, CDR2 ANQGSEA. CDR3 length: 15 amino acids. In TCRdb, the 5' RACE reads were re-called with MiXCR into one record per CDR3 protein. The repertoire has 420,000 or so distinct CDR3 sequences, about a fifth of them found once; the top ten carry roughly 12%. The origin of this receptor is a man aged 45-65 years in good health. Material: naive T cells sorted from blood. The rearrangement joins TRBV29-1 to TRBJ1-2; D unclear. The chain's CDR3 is CSVETIERQFGGYTF. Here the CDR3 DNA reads TGCAGCGTTGAAACCATCGAAAGGCAGTTCGGAGGCTACACCTTC.